This record looks at one T cell receptor (beta chain) sequence and its context. Its antigen is not identified. The data stem from a study of shared clonotypes between healthy human individuals. DNA at roughly 0.2 ug, tens of thousands of T cell genomes, went into sorted-subset replicate PCRs. The protocol was immunoSEQ multiplex PCR, while the TCRdb copy is restricted to in-frame clones and leaves out a portion. This sample has around 610,000 clones; 90% to 97% occur once, and the top ten carry approximately 0.12%. Study findings and constraints: Rarefaction curves obtained for sorted subsets showed sequencing incomplete despite large depth.

CD8 cells regarded as naive lacked CD45RO, were positively chosen for CCR7, and omitted terminally differentiated effector memory CD45RA+ cells. Trimming shortened V by 0 bases and J by 1 base, and 4 bases separated the two germline ends. The CDR3 runs to 14 residues. CDR1 and CDR2 (germline): MGHRA, YSYEKL. The clonotype was recovered from a woman between 25 and 40 years old in good health. The V call is TRBV4-1, the J call TRBJ1-5, with unresolved D. The source material was naive CD8+ T cells sorted from blood. The CDR3 DNA follows: TGCGCCAGCAGCCAAGAGGTCAGCAATCAGCCCCAGCATTTT. This sequence encodes CASSQEVSNQPQHF.